One and the same sample provided the 10 T cell receptor beta chains below, sequenced in a study of blood T cell repertoires in COVID-19. The data were produced by immunoSEQ multiplex PCR, yet TCRdb's version contains in-frame clones alone and is incomplete. Among under 300,000 clones, around 85% were seen once, and the ten largest hold around 3.6%. The specimen was peripheral blood. Receptors were obtained from a woman aged 40 to 55 with active or convalescent COVID-19.

The V and J genes are TRBV5-1 and TRBJ1-2, with 7 nucleotides matching TRBD1. With V trimmed by 4 bases and J by 5 bases, 11 bases remained unmatched. The germline gives CDR1 SGHRS, CDR2 YFSETQ. The CDR3 is 15 residues long. In DNA form, the CDR3 reads TGCGCCAGCAGCCTCGGACAGGTCGGAAGTTATGGCTACACCTTC. Amino acid sequence: CASSLGQVGSYGYTF.

J is TRBJ2-3 and V is TRBV7-8, with D maybe TRBD2 (7 bases). Germline lookup yields CDR1 SGHVS and CDR2 FQNEAQ. Trimming removed 3 bases at V and 7 bases at J, with 20 bases between. This CDR3 spans 16 amino acids. CDR3 sequence: CASSFFTGGTGNTQYF. CDR3 sequence (DNA): TGTGCCAGCAGCTTTTTTACGGGGGGCACAGGGAATACGCAGTATTTT.

The chain carries TRBV6-5 and TRBJ2-1; weak D call: TRBD1 (5 bases). Trimming left V 10 bases short and J 7 bases short, with 17 bases between. The CDR3 length is 13 residues. Germline V gene sequence: CDR1 MNHEY, CDR2 SVGAGI. CDR3 sequence: CATTDSLGNEQFF. Here the CDR3 DNA reads TGTGCCACCACAGACAGTCTCGGAAATGAGCAGTTCTTC.

This clone appeared a single time. CDR3 DNA sequence: TGTGCCAGCAGTGAAGACAGGAGCTATGGCTACACCTTC. This gives the protein CASSEDRSYGYTF. The J gene is TRBJ1-2, the V gene TRBV25-1; tentatively, D is TRBD1 (6 bases). Germline V gives CDR1 MGHDK, CDR2 SYGVNS. The CDR3 totals 13 residues. V was pared by 2 bases and J by 4 bases, with 8 bases between.

The chain links TRBV5-4 to TRBJ1-1, with D hard to call. V dropped 4 bases and J dropped 1 base, with 17 bases sitting between them. The CDR3 loop spans 16 amino acids. The germline V gene encodes CDR1 SGHNT and CDR2 YYREEE (reference sequence). CDR3 DNA sequence: TGTGCCAGCAGCGGAGGACCGCGCCTAGGGAACACTGAAGCTTTCTTT. This codes for CASSGGPRLGNTEAFF. The full variable domain, rest sourced from reference TRBV5-4 and TRBJ1-1, is ETGVTQSPTHLIKTRGQQVTLRCSSQSGHNTVSWYQQALGQGPQFIFQYYREEENGRGNFPPRFSGLQFPNYSSELNVNALELDDSALYLCASSGGPRLGNTEAFFGQGTRLTVV.

The rearrangement uses TRBV6-6 and TRBJ1-5, with D hard to call. From germline, CDR1 is MNHNY and CDR2 SVGAGI (reference sequence). The V and J ends lost 2 bases and 0 bases respectively, with 5 bases between them. The CDR3 totals 14 residues. The CDR3 sequence is CASSYPNSNQPQHF. The CDR3 DNA reads TGTGCCAGCAGTTACCCCAATAGCAATCAGCCCCAGCATTTT.

V usage is TRBV11-2 and J usage is TRBJ2-1; TRBD1 might be the D (6 bases). V lost 0 bases to trimming and J lost 9 bases, with 18 bases between them. This CDR3 region has 16 residues. CDR1 and CDR2 from the germline V gene are SGHAT and FQNNGV. The chain's CDR3 is CASSLDAGALSFEQFF. CDR3 nucleotides: TGTGCCAGCAGCTTAGACGCAGGGGCCCTTTCGTTTGAGCAGTTCTTC.

This sequence joins TRBV7-3 and TRBJ2-2, with 14 bases lining up with TRBD2. In germline, CDR1 is SGHTA, CDR2 FQGTGA. There are 16 residues in the CDR3. V lost 4 bases and J lost 4; bases outside the gene matches: 2. In DNA form, the CDR3 reads TGTGCCAGCAGCTCCGGACTAGCGGGGGGCACCGGGGAGCTGTTTTTT. The encoded protein is CASSSGLAGGTGELFF.

J is TRBJ1-2 and V is TRBV5-1, with D unclear. The CDR3 contains 15 residues. Trimming shortened V by 5 bases and J by 0 bases, and 14 bases separated the two germline ends. Germline loops: CDR1 SGHRS, CDR2 YFSETQ. The DNA of the CDR3 is TGCGCCAGCAGACCACTATTTTTTTCTAACTATGGCTACACCTTC. As protein: CASRPLFFSNYGYTF.

Only one count was recorded for this clone. The chain recombines TRBV7-8 with TRBJ2-5; TRBD2 matches at 14 bases. Trimming removed 3 bases from V and 1 base from J; junction bases left unmatched: 1. This CDR3 comprises 16 residues. Germline CDR1 and CDR2: SGHVS and FQNEAQ. The CDR3 region is CASSFGTSGGQETQYF. The CDR3 DNA sequence: TGTGCCAGCAGCTTCGGGACTAGCGGGGGCCAAGAGACCCAGTACTTC.